This section outlines one T cell receptor beta chain sequence together with its context. This clonotype showed up just a few times. What this receptor recognizes is not known. Base qualities are missing; no much larger clone stands one base away. The TCR beta CDR3 regions were amplified from RNA transcripts. A first-round RT-PCR of the TCR CDR3 used the HTBI primer set with the Qiagen OneStep RT-PCR kit. Libraries were constructed in a second round of multiplex PCR, after which size selection and purification were performed. Paired-end sequencing of the libraries was performed with 100 bp reads on an Illumina HiSeq2000. In the source study's methods: SOAPnuke was used to process the raw data, removing reads that contained adapters or uncalled bases, had a mean Phred below 15, or lacked an exact match to the constant primer or identifier. COPE v1.2.5 was used to merge the high-quality paired reads, and each unique nucleotide sequence was defined as a clonotype. MiTCR v1.1 was used to align clonotypes to the IMGT TRBV, TRBD and TRBJ reference segments. The analysis included only V-J combinations with a frequency above 0.0001, which together covered 98% to 99.2% of the repertoires. The TCS score was defined as the ratio of F50 (clonal expansion) to E x V (chaos), calculated using BLOSUM62-based TCRdist between CDR3 peptides within each V-J. Welch's t-statistics and random forest reduced 500 to 550 V-J features to 13, which were used in a naive Bayes classifier (R e1071). Starting from the raw public reads, TCRdb applied fastp trimming at Q25, assembled clones with MiXCR and retained in-frame beta chains. Rows with one shared CDR3 protein collapse into an entry with the most common genes and DNA. In this record, the V and J calls reflect TCRdb's handling and not the investigators' own analysis. In this sample the table shows hundreds of thousands of distinct CDR3 sequences, roughly 15% of which occur a single time. Over 10% of the sample is taken by the ten largest.

In the ophthalmopathy patients, disease was moderately to severely active, with a Clinical Activity Score of 3 or more, a NOSPECS grade of 4 or more, and a duration of less than 3 months. The study excluded patients with uncontrolled infections, other autoimmune diseases, pregnancy or lactation. Diagnoses relied on clinical symptoms, serum thyroxine and TRAb, thyroid ultrasound and orbital computed tomography. PBMCs were separated from around 9.1 ml of fresh peripheral blood using Ficoll-Paque density gradient centrifugation. Total RNA was extracted with Trizol reagent, and quality was checked on an Agilent 2100 Bioanalyzer. This entry comes from a study of T cells in Graves' hyperthyroidism and ophthalmopathy (dated by TCRdb to between 2017 and 2020). Study-level background: Peripheral blood was sampled at the time of initial diagnosis, prior to any treatment. To identify distinguishing TCR V-J signatures, a discovery cohort of 90 to 100 patients was used, comprising some 45 with Graves' ophthalmopathy and some 60 with stable Graves' hyperthyroidism. Following sampling, methimazole starting at 30 mg daily was given to hyperthyroidism patients, and high-dose intravenous methylprednisolone was given to ophthalmopathy patients. The 75 to 100 discovery patients were randomly split 7:3 into training and test sets. TCR Vbeta CDR3 sequencing of roughly 140 peripheral blood samples (more than 40 ophthalmopathy, 75 hyperthyroidism and approximately 17 progressor patients) is reported in the paper. Prospective prediction of ophthalmopathy was tested in an independent validation cohort consisting of 18 hyperthyroidism patients and around 16 patients who later progressed to ophthalmopathy. In about 6 Graves' hyperthyroidism patients, the study also compared T-cell repertoires from thyroid tissue with T-cell repertoires from blood. General study outcomes and caveats: Ophthalmopathy was separated from stable hyperthyroidism by a 13 V-J signature model, with around 90% sensitivity and about 84% specificity obtained in cross-validation and 80%/75% obtained in testing. Blood samples also contained most of the expanded thyroid clonotypes (frequency above 0.001), which suggests that blood repertoires may reflect thyroid immune responses. In validation, the model predicted progression to ophthalmopathy with approximately 71% sensitivity and 72% to 85% specificity, a median of 6.5 months before onset. Sample size was not statistically predetermined, and investigators were not blinded to group allocation.

V is shortened by 7 bases, J by 0 bases, and the region joining them spans 10 bases. Measured from the cysteine to the phenylalanine, the CDR3 is 14 residues long. Left in the record is the CDR3 DNA by itself, 42 bases read in frame from the first base. From the germline V gene, CDR1 is SNHLY and CDR2 is FYNNEI. The clonotype comes from a man between 18 and 29 years old with Graves' ophthalmopathy. Material: blood. The rearranged chain carries TRBV2 and TRBJ2-1; there is no confident call for the D gene. The sequenced DNA is TGTGCCAGCATAAAAGGTAGCTCCTACAATGAGCAGTTCTTC. This is translated as CASIKGSSYNEQFF.